The 9 T cell receptor beta chains presented below share a single source sample, sequenced in a study of blood T cell repertoires in COVID-19. TCRdb keeps only in-frame clones here, not all; method: immunoSEQ multiplex PCR. The sample shows approximately 200,000 clones, roughly 81% of them seen only once. The specimen sequenced was peripheral blood. The receptors derive from a man over 45 who had recovered from COVID-19.

Written as DNA, the CDR3 is TGTGCCAGCAGCTTAGAGCGGGGGGCCACTAATGAAAAACTGTTTTTT. Its translation is CASSLERGATNEKLFF. The genes are TRBV11-2 and TRBJ1-4, with D possibly being TRBD1 (6 bases). V was cut by 0 bases and J by 2 bases, with 10 bases left in between. This CDR3 is 16 amino acids long. Germline V gene sequence: CDR1 SGHAT, CDR2 FQNNGV.

The chain uses TRBV5-6 and TRBJ2-7; TRBD2 aligns across 10 bases. V dropped 3 bases and J dropped 3; count of bases not matched to a gene: 3. Germline CDR1 and CDR2: SGHDT and YYEEEE. The CDR3 runs to 14 residues. CDR3 nucleotide sequence: TGTGCCAGCAGCTCCGGACTAGCGGTCTACGAGCAGTACTTC. Translating it yields CASSSGLAVYEQYF.

The chain links TRBV3-1 (or the pseudogene TRBV3-2) to TRBJ2-2; TRBD1 is a possible D gene (6 bases). Germline-derived CDR1 and CDR2 are LGHDT and YNNKEL (reference sequence). The CDR3 is made up of 13 amino acids. V lost 0 bases and J lost 13, with 12 bases in between. CDR3: CASSQDRARGLFF. CDR3 in DNA: TGTGCCAGCAGCCAAGATCGGGCCAGGGGGCTGTTTTTT.

The J gene is TRBJ2-6, the V gene TRBV20-1; D is ambiguous. CDR1 DFQATT and CDR2 SNEGSKA come from the germline V gene (reference sequence). With 3 bases removed from V and 4 bases from J, the gap between germline ends came to 10 bases. This CDR3 comprises 14 residues. CDR3 sequence reads: CSASLEPGANVLTF. The CDR3 bases are TGCAGTGCTAGTTTGGAGCCCGGGGCCAACGTCCTGACTTTC.

The sample holds one count of this clone. V and J are TRBV5-1 and TRBJ1-2; D is possibly TRBD1 (6 bases). Trimming removed 2 bases from V and 4 bases from J, with 9 bases in between. In germline, CDR1 is SGHRS, CDR2 YFSETQ. The CDR3 length is 13 residues. The CDR3 nucleotides read TGCGCCAGCAGCTTAAGGGACACCTATGGCTACACCTTC. This encodes CASSLRDTYGYTF. The variable domain in full, completed from reference TRBV5-1 and TRBJ1-2, reads KAGVTQTPRYLIKTRGQQVTLSCSPISGHRSVSWYQQTPGQGLQFLFEYFSETQRNKGNFPGRFSGRQFSNSRSEMNVSTLELGDSALYLCASSLRDTYGYTFGSGTRLTVV.

The chain combines TRBV27 with TRBJ1-1; D call uncertain. CDR1 is MNHEY, CDR2 SMNVEV, per germline (reference sequence). The CDR3 sequence is 12 residues long. Trimming removed 7 bases at V and 5 bases at J, with 11 bases between. CDR3 region: CASIEGGTEAFF. DNA of the CDR3: TGTGCCAGCATCGAGGGAGGTACTGAAGCTTTCTTT.

This rearrangement joins TRBV3-1 (or the pseudogene TRBV3-2) to TRBJ2-1; 12 bases align to TRBD2. V was pared by 10 bases and J by 4 bases, with 5 bases of the junction left unmatched. The CDR3 has 14 amino acids. CDR1 LGHDT and CDR2 YNNKEL come from the germline V gene (reference sequence). The CDR3 loop is CATKLAGGYNEQFF. The CDR3 bases are TGTGCCACCAAACTAGCGGGAGGATACAATGAGCAGTTCTTC.

This rearrangement joins TRBV29-1 to TRBJ2-3; no definite D call. V was pared by 6 bases and J by 2 bases, with 9 bases between. The CDR3 runs to 12 residues. Germline CDR1 SQVTM, CDR2 ANQGSEA. This chain's CDR3 is CSVETDTDTQYF. CDR3 sequence (DNA): TGCAGCGTGGAGACGGACACAGATACGCAGTATTTT.

The chain uses TRBV19 and TRBJ1-1; D is undetermined. V was shortened by 5 bases and J by 4 bases, with 11 bases between the two germline ends. The CDR3 loop spans 13 amino acids. CDR1 and CDR2 (germline): LNHDA, SQIVND (reference sequence). The CDR3 loop is CASSSRGGTEAFF. CDR3 DNA sequence: TGTGCCAGTAGTTCCCGGGGAGGCACTGAAGCTTTCTTT. The whole variable domain, remainder taken from reference TRBV19 and TRBJ1-1, is DGGITQSPKYLFRKEGQNVTLSCEQNLNHDAMYWYRQDPGQGLRLIYYSQIVNDFQKGDIAEGYSVSREKKESFPLTVTSAQKNPTAFYLCASSSRGGTEAFFGQGTRLTVV.